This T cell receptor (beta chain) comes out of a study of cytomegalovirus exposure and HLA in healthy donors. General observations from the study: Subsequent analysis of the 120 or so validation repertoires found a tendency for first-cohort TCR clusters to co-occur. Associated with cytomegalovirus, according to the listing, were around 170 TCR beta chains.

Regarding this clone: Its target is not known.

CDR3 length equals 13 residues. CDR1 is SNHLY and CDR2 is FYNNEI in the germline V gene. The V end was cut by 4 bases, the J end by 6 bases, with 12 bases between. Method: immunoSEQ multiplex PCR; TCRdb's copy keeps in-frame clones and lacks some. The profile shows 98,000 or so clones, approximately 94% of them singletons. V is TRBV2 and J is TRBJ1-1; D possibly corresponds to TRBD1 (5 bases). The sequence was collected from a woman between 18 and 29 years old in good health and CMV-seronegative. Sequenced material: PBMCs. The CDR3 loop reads CASSGEGAAEAFF. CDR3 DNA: TGTGCCAGCAGTGGGGAAGGGGCTGCTGAAGCTTTCTTT.